These 15 T cell receptor beta chains share one sample of origin, sequenced in a study of OX40 agonist ivuxolimab in advanced cancers. The data were produced by immunoSEQ multiplex PCR, yet TCRdb's version contains in-frame clones alone and is incomplete. This table has about 32,000 clones, over 80% appearing once. This specimen consisted of CD4+ or CD8+ T cells sorted from blood, obtained in a trial of the OX40 agonist ivuxolimab. The receptors derive from an adult with an advanced solid tumor such as melanoma, head and neck, liver or kidney cancer.

The gene calls are TRBV5-1 and TRBJ2-1; tentatively, D is TRBD1 (6 bases). This CDR3 has 15 residues. Trimming took off 0 bases at V and 9 bases at J, with 16 bases between the two ends. Per the germline V gene, CDR1 is SGHRS and CDR2 is YFSETQ. DNA for the CDR3: TGCGCCAGCAGCTTGGATCTGGGGGCCCGGGGTGAGCAGTTCTTC. Its protein is CASSLDLGARGEQFF.

The V and J genes are TRBV7-2 and TRBJ2-1, with D possibly TRBD2 on 6 matching bases. Germline CDR1 SGHTA, CDR2 FQGNSA. Trimming cost V 5 bases and J 5 bases, with 10 bases left between them. This CDR3 has 13 amino acids. The CDR3, as DNA: TGTGCCAGCAGCGGAGGGGTCAACAATGAGCAGTTCTTC. Its protein product is CASSGGVNNEQFF.

The chain carries TRBV18 and TRBJ1-3, with D unclear. Germline V gene lookup returns CDR1 KGHSH and CDR2 LQKENI. V shed 5 bases and J shed 4 bases, with 6 bases lying between them. The CDR3 is made up of 12 amino acids. CDR3 residues: CASSKTGNTIYF. The CDR3 bases are TGTGCCAGCTCAAAGACAGGAAACACCATATATTTT.

The genes are TRBV18 and TRBJ1-1; D is unclear. V shed 0 bases and J shed 10 bases, with 15 bases lying between them. The CDR3 is made up of 14 amino acids. In germline, CDR1 is KGHSH, CDR2 LQKENI. CDR3 sequence: CASSPPAPGVGAFF. The CDR3 DNA is TGTGCCAGCTCACCACCGGCCCCCGGGGTCGGAGCTTTCTTT.

This clone was detected only once. The chain joins TRBV27 to TRBJ2-1; 7 positions match TRBD2. V trimming: 9 bases; J trimming: 0 bases; junction bases outside the gene matches: 11. The CDR3 consists of 16 residues. Germline values: CDR1 MNHEY, CDR2 SMNVEV (reference sequence). DNA for the CDR3: TGTGCCAGTTGCCCGGGACTACCGAGCTCCTACAATGAGCAGTTCTTC. This encodes CASCPGLPSSYNEQFF.

The chain is built from TRBV7-2 and TRBJ2-7; 9 nucleotides line up with TRBD1. V lost 5 bases to trimming and J lost 5 bases; unmatched junction nucleotides: 10. The CDR3 runs to 15 residues. Germline V CDR1 and CDR2: SGHTA, FQGNSA. The CDR3 protein is CASSKPVGQGDEQYF. The CDR3 DNA reads TGTGCCAGCAGCAAACCCGTGGGACAGGGCGACGAGCAGTACTTC. The whole variable domain, filled in from reference TRBV7-2 and TRBJ2-7, reads GAGVSQSPSNKVTEKGKDVELRCDPISGHTALYWYRQSLGQGLEFLIYFQGNSAPDKSGLPSDRFSAERTGGSVSTLTIQRTQQEDSAVYLCASSKPVGQGDEQYFGPGTRLTVT.

The chain couples TRBV5-6 to TRBJ2-5; either TRBD1 or TRBD2 may fit D (5 bases each). The CDR3 is 13 amino acids. Germline V gene data show CDR1 as SGHDT and CDR2 as YYEEEE. V was cut by 0 bases and J by 5 bases, with 8 bases left in between. The CDR3 DNA reads as TGTGCCAGCAGCTTGGGAGGGACCGAGACCCAGTACTTC. Its protein product is CASSLGGTETQYF.

The J gene is TRBJ1-2, the V gene TRBV9; the D is unclear. With 4 bases removed from V and 0 bases from J, the gap between germline ends came to 10 bases. Germline CDR1 and CDR2: SGDLS and YYNGEE. The length of the CDR3 is 14 residues. CDR3 sequence: CASSIRETNYGYTF. The DNA for the CDR3 is TGTGCCAGCAGCATAAGAGAAACTAACTATGGCTACACCTTC.

J is TRBJ2-2 and V is TRBV7-6; 14 bases align to TRBD2. Germline CDR1 reads SGHVS; CDR2 reads FNYEAQ. The trim removed 1 base at V and 4 bases at J, leaving 8 bases unmatched. The CDR3 is made up of 19 amino acids. The CDR3 DNA sequence: TGTGCCAGCAGCTTAGGAATGGGACTAGCGGGAGTTGGCACCGGGGAGCTGTTTTTT. Protein: CASSLGMGLAGVGTGELFF.

The V call is TRBV9, the J call TRBJ2-5, with D unclear. Trimming removed 2 bases from V and 2 bases from J, with 4 bases in between. This CDR3 is built from 12 residues. The germline V gene encodes CDR1 SGDLS and CDR2 YYNGEE. CDR3 region: CASSVTQETQYF. CDR3 bases: TGTGCCAGCAGCGTCACGCAAGAGACCCAGTACTTC.

The rearrangement links TRBV4-2 to TRBJ1-2, with D unclear. Germline V gives CDR1 LGHNA, CDR2 YNFKEQ. The CDR3 sequence is 14 residues long. Trimming cost V 0 bases and J 8 bases, with 13 bases left between them. The DNA for the CDR3 is TGTGCCAGCAGCCAAGATTCTGAGGGCTGGGGCTACACCTTC. This codes for CASSQDSEGWGYTF.

This sequence joins TRBV2 and TRBJ2-1; D is perhaps TRBD1 (6 bases). Deletions cut 7 bases from V and 1 base from J, with 14 bases between. CDR3 length: 15 residues. The V gene's germline CDR1 is SNHLY and CDR2 FYNNEI. The CDR3 DNA reads TGTGCCAGCATACCTGGCAGGGGTTCCTACAATGAGCAGTTCTTC. This sequence encodes CASIPGRGSYNEQFF. Looking up the rest from reference TRBV2 and TRBJ2-1 gives the full variable domain: EPEVTQTPSHQVTQMGQEVILRCVPISNHLYFYWYRQILGQKVEFLVSFYNNEISEKSEIFDDQFSVERPDGSNFTLKIRSTKLEDSAMYFCASIPGRGSYNEQFFGPGTRLTVL.

V and J are TRBV30 and TRBJ1-1; D is possibly TRBD1 (6 bases). With 2 bases removed from V and 11 bases from J, the gap between germline ends came to 12 bases. CDR1 GTSNPN and CDR2 SVGIG come from the germline V gene (reference sequence). The CDR3 loop spans 11 amino acids. The CDR3 DNA is TGTGCCTGGAGTAGGGGGGGGGAGGCTTTCTTT. Protein sequence: CAWSRGGEAFF.

The chain has TRBV7-6 and TRBJ2-5, with 8 nucleotides matching TRBD1. V shed 5 bases, J shed 5 bases, and the junction held 13 bases outside the gene matches. CDR1 and CDR2 (germline): SGHVS, FNYEAQ. The CDR3 is 16 residues long. The CDR3 is CASSPTIGQGAETQYF. The CDR3 DNA follows: TGTGCCAGCAGCCCCACTATTGGACAGGGTGCGGAGACCCAGTACTTC.

The chain recombines TRBV5-1 with TRBJ1-1, with 7 nucleotides matching TRBD1. The CDR3 totals 15 residues. Germline CDR1 is SGHRS and CDR2 is YFSETQ. Trimming cost V 2 bases and J 0 bases; bases outside gene matches: 4. The CDR3 DNA reads as TGCGCCAGCAGCTTCCAGGGGGGATTGAACACTGAAGCTTTCTTT. Its translation is CASSFQGGLNTEAFF.